The clone carrying this TCR beta chain was counted between two and nine times. The antigen is unknown. The data originate from a study of T cells in Graves' hyperthyroidism and ophthalmopathy. Study in general: Peripheral blood was collected at initial diagnosis, before any treatment. Study conclusions and caveats: Within blood appeared most thyroid clonotypes that had expanded above 0.001.

Trimming removed 1 base from V and 5 bases from J, with 15 bases in between. The CDR3 spans 15 residues. The germline gives CDR1 MDHEN, CDR2 SYDVKM. It was roughly 10 ml of fresh peripheral blood that supplied the PBMCs. The investigators amplified TCR beta CDR3 regions from RNA transcripts. HTBI primers were the set used in a first-round RT-PCR of the TCR CDR3. MiXCR was run by TCRdb on the multiplex PCR reads, yielding one entry per CDR3 protein. The sample has roughly 700,000 distinct CDR3 sequences, roughly a third seen once. This TCR derives from a woman aged 40 to 55 with Graves' hyperthyroidism. The sequenced sample consisted of blood. The V gene is TRBV28, the J gene TRBJ2-7; a weak D match, TRBD2 (7 bases). The CDR3, as DNA: TGTGCCAGCAGTTTATCGGGGGGCTTACAGGACGAGCAGTACTTC. Translated: CASSLSGGLQDEQYF.